A single sample is the source of the 27 T cell receptor beta chains below, sequenced in a study of blood T cell repertoires in COVID-19. This table comes from immunoSEQ multiplex PCR, and its TCRdb copy is limited to in-frame clones, with some not included. The sample includes about 360,000 clones, approximately 89% of them seen just once. The material sequenced was PBMCs or T cells enriched from blood (not recorded which). The receptors derive from a man aged 25-40 years who had recovered from COVID-19.

This clone occurred once. The chain has TRBV27 and TRBJ1-2; D unresolved. V was trimmed by 4 bases and J by 3 bases, leaving 9 bases between them. Germline V gene data show CDR1 as MNHEY and CDR2 as SMNVEV (reference sequence). The CDR3 runs to 13 residues. This chain's CDR3 is CASSSGKHYGYTF. DNA of the CDR3: TGTGCCAGCAGTTCAGGAAAGCACTATGGCTACACCTTC.

The chain carries TRBV2 and TRBJ2-7; a weak D match, TRBD1 (5 bases). V lost 7 bases to trimming and J lost 4 bases, with 17 bases between them. Germline loops: CDR1 SNHLY, CDR2 FYNNEI. This CDR3 has 14 residues. The CDR3: CASKAQGIRYEQYF. CDR3 nucleotides: TGTGCCAGCAAAGCGCAGGGAATCAGGTACGAGCAGTACTTC.

The chain is built from TRBV9 and TRBJ1-2; 7 nucleotides line up with TRBD1. V shed 4 bases and J 1 base; nucleotides not matched to a gene: 7. This CDR3 comprises 15 residues. Germline loops: CDR1 SGDLS, CDR2 YYNGEE. CDR3 DNA: TGTGCCAGCAGCCTATGGGACAGCTTTAACTATGGCTACACCTTC. This codes for CASSLWDSFNYGYTF. Looking up the rest from reference TRBV9 and TRBJ1-2 gives the full variable domain: DSGVTQTPKHLITATGQRVTLRCSPRSGDLSVYWYQQSLDQGLQFLIQYYNGEERAKGNILERFSAQQFPDLHSELNLSSLELGDSALYFCASSLWDSFNYGYTFGSGTRLTVV.

This chain links TRBV13 with TRBJ2-7, with D tentatively TRBD2 (5 bases). There are 17 residues in the CDR3. Germline-derived CDR1 and CDR2 are PRHDT and FYEKMQ (reference sequence). Trimming removed 0 bases from V and 1 base from J, with 16 bases in between. This CDR3 reads CASSLGSQWRISYEQYF. The DNA for the CDR3 is TGTGCCAGCAGCTTAGGCTCTCAGTGGAGGATATCCTACGAGCAGTACTTC.

The chain is built from TRBV7-7 and TRBJ2-5; 10 bases are a match to TRBD1. Germline V lookup: CDR1 SSHAT, CDR2 FNYEAQ (reference sequence). The length of the CDR3 is 13 residues. The CDR3 region is CASSGGTGVTQYF. CDR3 in DNA: TGTGCTAGCTCCGGGGGGACAGGGGTGACCCAGTACTTC.

The rearrangement uses TRBV2 and TRBJ1-2; TRBD1 agrees at 8 bases. The CDR3 spans 13 residues. Looked up from germline, CDR1 is SNHLY and CDR2 is FYNNEI. V lost 4 bases and J lost 7; bases outside the gene matches: 5. CDR3 bases: TGTGCCAGCAGTGGGCAGGGGGCGGGTGGCTACACCTTC. Translated, it gives CASSGQGAGGYTF.

This chain joins TRBV15 and TRBJ1-6; D uncertain. The CDR3 contains 12 residues. Trimming pared 0 bases from V and 15 bases from J, leaving 9 bases between. Germline V gives CDR1 LNHNV, CDR2 YYDKDF (reference sequence). The CDR3 loop is CATSRDTGGLHF. The CDR3 bases are TGTGCCACCAGCAGAGACACCGGAGGCCTCCACTTT.

This clone was detected a few times. The rearrangement links TRBV4-1 to TRBJ2-7, with D perhaps matching TRBD1 (6 bases). This CDR3 has 13 amino acids. Germline CDR1 MGHRA, CDR2 YSYEKL. Trimming took off 5 bases at V and 2 bases at J, with 10 bases between the two ends. The CDR3, as DNA: TGCGCCAGCAGCTTCGACAGGACCTACGAGCAGTACTTC. Its protein product is CASSFDRTYEQYF.

The chain joins TRBV7-9 to TRBJ2-5, with unresolved D. Between the trimmed V and J ends, which lost 5 bases and 9 bases, there was a span of 16 bases. Looked up from germline, CDR1 is SEHNR and CDR2 is FQNEAQ (reference sequence). The CDR3 contains 13 residues. This CDR3 reads CASSLQGLAAQYF. The CDR3, as DNA: TGTGCCAGCAGCCTTCAAGGCCTTGCGGCCCAGTACTTC.

This chain links TRBV4-1 with TRBJ1-4; no reliable D call. CDR1 MGHRA and CDR2 YSYEKL come from the germline V gene. The CDR3 runs to 12 residues. With 6 bases removed from V and 2 bases from J, the gap between germline ends came to 4 bases. The DNA for the CDR3 is TGCGCCAGCAGACTGACTAATGAAAAACTGTTTTTT. Translation gives CASRLTNEKLFF.

This clone showed up just once. The chain recombines TRBV2 with TRBJ1-1; possible D gene TRBD1, 5 bases. CDR1 and CDR2 from the germline V gene are SNHLY and FYNNEI. V lost 8 bases to trimming and J lost 4 bases, with 17 bases between them. There are 14 residues in the CDR3. The chain's CDR3 is CASGRSGVATEAFF. The DNA for the CDR3 is TGTGCCAGCGGAAGGTCGGGGGTCGCCACTGAAGCTTTCTTT.

The gene calls are TRBV30 and TRBJ1-6, with 10 bases lining up with TRBD1. CDR3 size: 13 residues. Looked up from germline, CDR1 is GTSNPN and CDR2 is SVGIG (reference sequence). The trim removed 5 bases at V and 10 bases at J, leaving 5 bases unmatched. This CDR3 is CAWGGTGVSPLHF. CDR3 DNA: TGTGCCTGGGGGGGGACAGGGGTCTCACCCCTCCACTTT.

The J gene is TRBJ2-1, the V gene TRBV11-2; D uncertain. Germline V gene sequence: CDR1 SGHAT, CDR2 FQNNGV. The CDR3 consists of 13 residues. V was cut by 6 bases and J by 8 bases, with 14 bases left in between. Written as DNA, the CDR3 is TGTGCCAGCAGTCAACGCAGGTTGGATGAGCAGTTCTTC. Protein sequence: CASSQRRLDEQFF.

V usage is TRBV6-2 or TRBV6-3 and J usage is TRBJ1-2; D gene uncertain. V was clipped by 5 bases and J by 2 bases, with 9 bases between them. The CDR3 covers 13 residues. CDR1 MNHEY and CDR2 SVGEGT come from the germline V gene. CDR3 in DNA: TGTGCCAGCAGTCCCCGGCGGAACTATGGCTACACCTTC. Translating gives CASSPRRNYGYTF.

The chain combines TRBV19 with TRBJ1-2, with a possible D match to TRBD1 (5 bases). The germline V gene has CDR1 LNHDA and CDR2 SQIVND (reference sequence). The CDR3 length is 14 residues. Trimming removed 6 bases from V and 4 bases from J, with 15 bases in between. DNA of the CDR3: TGTGCCAGTAGGTACAGGACGGAAGGCTATGGCTACACCTTC. Translation: CASRYRTEGYGYTF.

The chain carries TRBV30 and TRBJ1-2, with unresolved D. Trimming cost V 5 bases and J 8 bases, with 15 bases left between them. CDR3 length: 12 amino acids. Germline V gives CDR1 GTSNPN, CDR2 SVGIG (reference sequence). The CDR3 is CAWQSGSWGYTF. DNA for the CDR3: TGTGCCTGGCAGTCGGGGTCCTGGGGCTACACCTTC.

This chain uses TRBV27 with TRBJ1-6, with D possibly being TRBD1 (5 bases). CDR1 MNHEY and CDR2 SMNVEV come from the germline V gene (reference sequence). This CDR3 has 16 residues. Trimming took 4 bases from V and 6 from J, leaving 16 bases between them. DNA for the CDR3: TGTGCCAGCAGTTACTCTAGACAGACCCTTAATTCACCCCTCCACTTT. Its translation: CASSYSRQTLNSPLHF.

V is TRBV27 and J is TRBJ1-5; the D gene is possibly TRBD1 (5 bases). This CDR3 contains 18 residues. CDR1 and CDR2 (germline): MNHEY, SMNVEV (reference sequence). V gave up 2 bases and J gave up 1 base, with 18 bases separating them. The CDR3 protein is CASSLATRGILSNQPQHF. CDR3 DNA sequence: TGTGCCAGCAGTTTAGCCACTCGGGGGATTCTAAGCAATCAGCCCCAGCATTTT.

J is TRBJ1-3 and V is TRBV25-1; no firm D call. This CDR3 contains 13 residues. Looked up from germline, CDR1 is MGHDK and CDR2 is SYGVNS. V was shortened by 5 bases and J by 2 bases, with 7 bases between the two germline ends. The CDR3 spells CASSKIAGNTIYF. The CDR3 DNA sequence: TGTGCCAGCAGTAAAATAGCTGGAAACACCATATATTTT.

This sequence joins TRBV5-3 and TRBJ2-2; tentative D call: TRBD1 (6 bases). TRBV5-3 is treated as an ORF (open reading frame) with a function not yet certain. V lost 4 bases to trimming and J lost 1 base, with 11 bases between them. CDR3 size: 15 residues. CDR3 sequence: CARSPPDRNTGELFF. The CDR3 DNA reads as TGTGCCAGAAGCCCGCCGGACAGGAACACCGGGGAGCTGTTTTTT.

The CDR3 DNA follows: TGTGCCAGCAGCAAGAAGGCGGGTGGACAAGAGACCCAGTACTTC. The encoded protein is CASSKKAGGQETQYF. The chain is built from TRBV21-1 and TRBJ2-5; the table's D call, TRBD2, has no DNA check behind it. TRBV21-1 represents a pseudogene. The CDR3 length is 15 residues.

The chain couples TRBV2 to TRBJ1-5, with TRBD1 identical over 8 bases. V was clipped by 3 bases and J by 1 base; unmatched bases: 8. The CDR3 spans 17 residues. CDR1 is SNHLY and CDR2 is FYNNEI in the germline V gene. The CDR3 is CASSERTGPGSNQPQHF. The CDR3 DNA follows: TGTGCCAGCAGTGAGCGGACAGGGCCCGGGAGCAATCAGCCCCAGCATTTT.

This chain joins TRBV12-3 or TRBV12-4 and TRBJ1-3; no firm D call. The CDR3 extends over 13 amino acids. V lost 5 bases to trimming and J lost 4 bases, with 9 bases between them. The CDR3 DNA sequence: TGTGCCAGCAGTCCCTTCGGGGGAAACACCATATATTTT. Its protein product is CASSPFGGNTIYF.

V is TRBV27 and J is TRBJ2-7; 8 bases match TRBD1. Germline CDR1 is MNHEY and CDR2 is SMNVEV (reference sequence). Unmatched junction bases numbered 4, after V lost 5 bases and J lost 4 bases. The CDR3 runs to 13 residues. The CDR3, as DNA: TGTGCCAGCAGTCCCGGGACAGGTTACGAGCAGTACTTC. Translation: CASSPGTGYEQYF.

This rearrangement joins TRBV6-1 to TRBJ2-7; a possible D gene is TRBD1 (6 bases). The CDR3 loop spans 15 amino acids. The V gene's germline CDR1 is MNHNS and CDR2 SASEGT. The V end lost 0 bases, the J end lost 0 bases, and 9 bases lay between the germline ends. The CDR3 bases are TGTGCCAGCAGTGAAGCGGGGGCTTCCTCCTACGAGCAGTACTTC. This codes for CASSEAGASSYEQYF.

For the CDR3, the DNA is TGCGCCAGCAGTGAGCCGTTTCAGGGGTCTAATCAGCCCCAGCATTTT. Translation gives CASSEPFQGSNQPQHF. The genes are TRBV10-1 and TRBJ1-5, with D perhaps matching TRBD1 (6 bases). This CDR3 contains 16 residues. Germline V gene sequence: CDR1 WNHNN, CDR2 SYGVQD (reference sequence). V was trimmed by 2 bases and J by 4 bases, leaving 15 bases between them.

The chain employs TRBV5-5 and TRBJ2-1, with TRBD1 matching over 7 bases. The CDR3 consists of 17 residues. V shed 4 bases, J shed 0 bases, and the junction held 10 bases outside the gene matches. Germline V gives CDR1 SGHKS, CDR2 YYEKEE (reference sequence). The CDR3 is CASSPRGQSSSYNEQFF. Here the CDR3 DNA reads TGTGCCAGCAGCCCACGGGGACAGAGTAGCTCCTACAATGAGCAGTTCTTC. Drawing the rest from reference TRBV5-5 and TRBJ2-1, the complete variable domain is DAGVTQSPTHLIKTRGQQVTLRCSPISGHKSVSWYQQVLGQGPQFIFQYYEKEERGRGNFPDRFSARQFPNYSSELNVNALLLGDSALYLCASSPRGQSSSYNEQFFGPGTRLTVL.